Listed here is a single T cell receptor beta chain. Its antigen is not identified. Germline lookup yields CDR1 KGHSH and CDR2 LQKENI. V was pared by 2 bases and J by 3 bases, with 14 bases between. The length of the CDR3 is 15 residues. The data are from a study of cytomegalovirus exposure and HLA in healthy donors. Study observations and caveats: A list of approximately 160 TCR beta chains associated with cytomegalovirus was given.

The table came from immunoSEQ multiplex PCR; TCRdb's copy has only in-frame clones and leaves some out. The sample yields about 82,000 clones, about 92% seen once. The sequencing sample was made of PBMCs. This chain connects TRBV18 to TRBJ2-7, with D maybe TRBD1 (5 bases). The TCR comes from a man between 18 and 35 years old in good health and CMV-seronegative. The DNA of the CDR3 is TGTGCCAGCTCACCAAATAGTATTCAGGGCTACGAGCAGTACTTC. Translation gives CASSPNSIQGYEQYF.